Below, 26 T cell receptor beta chains from the same sample are listed, as sequenced in a study of OX40 agonist ivuxolimab in advanced cancers. The protocol was immunoSEQ multiplex PCR, while the TCRdb copy is restricted to in-frame clones and leaves out a portion. The sample includes roughly 48,000 clones, about 80% of them seen just once. This specimen was CD4+ or CD8+ T cells sorted from blood, taken in a trial of the OX40 agonist ivuxolimab. The receptors were gathered from an adult with an advanced solid tumor such as melanoma, head and neck, liver or kidney cancer.

The chain carries TRBV27 and TRBJ2-1; D remains ambiguous. The CDR3 runs to 12 residues. CDR1 is MNHEY, CDR2 SMNVEV, per germline (reference sequence). Trimming left V 8 bases short and J 4 bases short, with 9 bases between. The CDR3 region is CASLDAYNEQFF. The CDR3 DNA sequence: TGTGCCAGCCTAGACGCATACAATGAGCAGTTCTTC.

This clone was detected a few times. The chain carries TRBV7-2 and TRBJ1-1; D ambiguous. Germline V gene data show CDR1 as SGHTA and CDR2 as FQGNSA. V was clipped by 1 base and J by 5 bases, with 11 bases between them. The CDR3 is 14 amino acids. As DNA, the CDR3 is TGTGCCAGCAGCTTAGTCCCCCGAGAGACTGAAGCTTTCTTT. It encodes CASSLVPRETEAFF.

The chain links TRBV4-2 to TRBJ2-2; 8 nucleotides match TRBD2. The germline gives CDR1 LGHNA, CDR2 YNFKEQ. The junction had 7 bases not matched to a gene; V was cut back by 3 bases and J by 4 bases. The CDR3 is made up of 16 amino acids. The CDR3: CASSQRGLVGTGELFF. As DNA, the CDR3 is TGTGCCAGCAGCCAGCGGGGACTAGTCGGCACCGGGGAGCTGTTTTTT.

The V call is TRBV5-1, the J call TRBJ2-2; 7 bases are a match to TRBD1. The germline CDR1 and CDR2 sequences are SGHRS and YFSETQ. The CDR3 spans 14 residues. The V gene end was trimmed by 2 bases and the J gene end by 4 bases; junction bases not matched to a gene: 2. Written as DNA, the CDR3 is TGCGCCAGCAGCTTCAGGGGGATCACCGGGGAGCTGTTTTTT. Translating gives CASSFRGITGELFF.

The gene calls are TRBV7-8 and TRBJ1-2, with D possibly TRBD1 on 6 matching bases. This CDR3 region has 14 residues. V dropped 5 bases and J dropped 0 bases, with 10 bases sitting between them. The germline V gene has CDR1 SGHVS and CDR2 FQNEAQ. As DNA, the CDR3 is TGTGCCAGCAGCGAACAGGGTGCTAACTATGGCTACACCTTC. As protein: CASSEQGANYGYTF.

The rearrangement joins TRBV27 to TRBJ1-1; 7 positions match TRBD1. This CDR3 has 15 residues. The germline CDR1 and CDR2 sequences are MNHEY and SMNVEV (reference sequence). V shed 5 bases and J 3 bases; nucleotides not matched to a gene: 9. The CDR3: CASSPLQGKDTEAFF. CDR3 nucleotide sequence: TGTGCCAGCAGTCCACTACAGGGGAAGGACACTGAAGCTTTCTTT.

This chain joins TRBV7-2 and TRBJ1-1; 11 bases match TRBD1. After removal of 5 bases from V and 1 base from J, the junction contained 6 bases not matched to a gene. The CDR3 extends over 16 amino acids. Germline V gives CDR1 SGHTA, CDR2 FQGNSA. The CDR3 DNA sequence: TGTGCCAGCAGCCCGCGGACAGGGGGCGGGAACACTGAAGCTTTCTTT. Translation gives CASSPRTGGGNTEAFF. Based on the CDR3 plus reference TRBV7-2 and TRBJ1-1, the full variable domain is GAGVSQSPSNKVTEKGKDVELRCDPISGHTALYWYRQSLGQGLEFLIYFQGNSAPDKSGLPSDRFSAERTGGSVSTLTIQRTQQEDSAVYLCASSPRTGGGNTEAFFGQGTRLTVV.

The CDR3 nucleotides read TGTGCCAGCAGTTTACAGGGTTTCTACGAGCAGTACTTC. This translates into CASSLQGFYEQYF. The chain couples TRBV7-8 to TRBJ2-7, with D possibly being TRBD1 (6 bases). Trimming shortened V by 6 bases and J by 3 bases, and 12 bases separated the two germline ends. The length of the CDR3 is 13 residues. The germline V gene has CDR1 SGHVS and CDR2 FQNEAQ.

The gene calls are TRBV2 and TRBJ2-7; 8 nucleotides agree with TRBD1. The germline CDR1 and CDR2 sequences are SNHLY and FYNNEI. CDR3 length: 15 residues. The trim removed 7 bases at V and 4 bases at J, leaving 12 bases unmatched. CDR3 nucleotide sequence: TGTGCCAGCACATATCGACAGGGGATAATATACGAGCAGTACTTC. It encodes CASTYRQGIIYEQYF. The variable domain in full, with the rest retrieved from reference TRBV2 and TRBJ2-7, is EPEVTQTPSHQVTQMGQEVILRCVPISNHLYFYWYRQILGQKVEFLVSFYNNEISEKSEIFDDQFSVERPDGSNFTLKIRSTKLEDSAMYFCASTYRQGIIYEQYFGPGTRLTVT.

V usage is TRBV30 and J usage is TRBJ1-3, with unresolved D. Germline V gives CDR1 GTSNPN, CDR2 SVGIG (reference sequence). The CDR3 runs to 14 residues. Trimming cost V 7 bases and J 0 bases, with 13 bases left between them. The CDR3 spells CASRPSSSGNTIYF. CDR3 nucleotides: TGTGCCTCCCGACCAAGTAGCTCTGGAAACACCATATATTTT. The whole variable domain, remainder taken from reference TRBV30 and TRBJ1-3, is SQTIHQWPATLVQPVGSPLSLECTVEGTSNPNLYWYRQAAGRGLQLLFYSVGIGQISSEVPQNLSASRPQDRQFILSSKKLLLSDSGFYLCASRPSSSGNTIYFGEGSWLTVV.

CDR3 DNA: TGTGCCAGCAGCTTGCTCGGGTGGGGTGAGCAGTTCTTC. Translating it yields CASSLLGWGEQFF. V is TRBV7-2 and J is TRBJ2-1; no clear D. The germline V gene encodes CDR1 SGHTA and CDR2 FQGNSA. The V and J ends lost 3 bases and 9 bases respectively, with 12 bases between them. The CDR3 length is 13 residues. The full variable domain, rest sourced from reference TRBV7-2 and TRBJ2-1, is GAGVSQSPSNKVTEKGKDVELRCDPISGHTALYWYRQSLGQGLEFLIYFQGNSAPDKSGLPSDRFSAERTGGSVSTLTIQRTQQEDSAVYLCASSLLGWGEQFFGPGTRLTVL.

The CDR3 protein is CASSLFPSITDTQYF. The CDR3 region has the DNA TGCGCCAGCAGCTTGTTCCCAAGCATCACAGATACGCAGTATTTT. This rearrangement joins TRBV5-1 to TRBJ2-3; no reliable D call. Germline CDR1 and CDR2: SGHRS and YFSETQ. Trimming cost V 1 base and J 2 bases, with 11 bases left between them. This CDR3 contains 15 residues.

The J gene is TRBJ2-7, the V gene TRBV19; D gene uncertain. Germline V gene data show CDR1 as LNHDA and CDR2 as SQIVND (reference sequence). The CDR3 is 14 residues long. Trimming cost V 4 bases and J 2 bases, with 12 bases left between them. This CDR3 reads CASSRALTAYEQYF. CDR3 bases: TGTGCCAGTAGTAGGGCGTTAACCGCCTACGAGCAGTACTTC.

This chain joins TRBV15 and TRBJ2-7; possibly TRBD1 for D (5 bases). Germline V gene sequence: CDR1 LNHNV, CDR2 YYDKDF (reference sequence). The germline V and J ends were trimmed by 0 bases and 0 bases, with 6 bases remaining between them. This CDR3 has 14 amino acids. The CDR3, as DNA: TGTGCCACCAGCAGAGATCAGGGCTCCTACGAGCAGTACTTC. As protein: CATSRDQGSYEQYF.

This clone has only one observation. In the same sample, other DNA sequences code for this CDR3. The rearrangement joins TRBV6-5 to TRBJ2-1; the D gene is possibly TRBD2 (5 bases). The CDR3 sequence is 14 residues long. The germline V gene encodes CDR1 MNHEY and CDR2 SVGAGI. V gave up 4 bases and J gave up 6 bases, with 13 bases separating them. The CDR3 DNA is TGTGCCAGCAGTTCCGGACGCGAGGGCAATGAGCAGTTCTTC. This encodes CASSSGREGNEQFF.

J is TRBJ2-3 and V is TRBV11-2, with D hard to call. Germline CDR1 reads SGHAT; CDR2 reads FQNNGV. This CDR3 spans 16 amino acids. V was pared by 1 base and J by 5 bases, with 16 bases between. The CDR3 protein is CASSLVIGRLGDTQYF. The CDR3 coding sequence is TGTGCCAGCAGCTTAGTTATAGGCCGGCTTGGAGATACGCAGTATTTT.

This clone has a single count. This sequence joins TRBV20-1 and TRBJ2-7; no reliable D call. The length of the CDR3 is 11 residues. Trimming cost V 6 bases and J 5 bases, with 11 bases left between them. CDR1 is DFQATT, CDR2 SNEGSKA, per germline (reference sequence). This CDR3 is CSAPLSDEQYF. In nucleotides, the CDR3 is TGCAGTGCACCGCTAAGCGACGAGCAGTACTTC.

With regard to this clone: The sample has other DNA sequences that encode this CDR3 too. This chain links TRBV7-8 with TRBJ2-1; D remains ambiguous. Per germline, CDR1 SGHVS and CDR2 FQNEAQ. The CDR3 has 11 amino acids. Deletions cut 5 bases from V and 3 bases from J, with 2 bases between. DNA for the CDR3: TGTGCCAGCAGCGGCTACAATGAGCAGTTCTTC. Protein: CASSGYNEQFF. Together with reference TRBV7-8 and TRBJ2-1, the CDR3 gives the full variable domain: GAGVSQSPRYKVAKRGQDVALRCDPISGHVSLFWYQQALGQGPEFLTYFQNEAQLDKSGLPSDRFFAERPEGSVSTLKIQRTQQEDSAVYLCASSGYNEQFFGPGTRLTVL.

This clone occurred a few times. The chain recombines TRBV4-1 with TRBJ2-3; D is undetermined. Germline CDR1 is MGHRA and CDR2 is YSYEKL. The CDR3 is made up of 14 amino acids. V gave up 0 bases and J gave up 2 bases, with 6 bases separating them. In DNA form, the CDR3 reads TGCGCCAGCAGCCAAGACAGAAACACAGATACGCAGTATTTT. It yields the protein CASSQDRNTDTQYF.

This clone appeared once. This sequence joins TRBV2 and TRBJ1-2; tentatively, D is TRBD1 (5 bases). From germline, CDR1 is SNHLY and CDR2 FYNNEI. Trimming cost V 11 bases and J 2 bases, with 15 bases left between them. This CDR3 comprises 13 residues. CDR3: CAALGLRNYGYTF. CDR3 sequence (DNA): TGTGCCGCCTTGGGGCTGAGAAACTATGGCTACACCTTC.

This chain uses TRBV19 with TRBJ2-3; D gene ambiguous. Trimming stripped 10 bases from V and 6 bases from J, with 8 bases between. From germline, CDR1 is LNHDA and CDR2 SQIVND (reference sequence). The CDR3 length is 10 residues. CDR3 sequence (DNA): TGTGCCATTGGGGTGGATACGCAGTATTTT. Translation: CAIGVDTQYF.

This clone was seen only once. The rearrangement links TRBV5-4 to TRBJ1-2; 7 bases align to TRBD1. Trimming took 2 bases from V and 4 from J; bases not matched to a gene: 5. This CDR3 spans 14 amino acids. Per the germline V gene, CDR1 is SGHNT and CDR2 is YYREEE (reference sequence). The CDR3 region is CASSFGTEIYGYTF. Here the CDR3 DNA reads TGTGCCAGCAGCTTCGGGACAGAGATCTATGGCTACACCTTC.

The V and J genes are TRBV6-5 and TRBJ1-2; the D gene is possibly TRBD1 (5 bases). Germline CDR1 reads MNHEY; CDR2 reads SVGAGI. Trimming shortened V by 0 bases and J by 4 bases, and 12 bases separated the two germline ends. The CDR3 runs to 15 residues. The CDR3, as DNA: TGTGCCAGCAGTTACTCGAGGGGCGGAGTCTATGGCTACACCTTC. Residues: CASSYSRGGVYGYTF.

The rearrangement links TRBV11-2 to TRBJ1-4; D may be TRBD1 (6 bases). The CDR3 length is 16 residues. Trimming took off 2 bases at V and 10 bases at J, with 20 bases between the two ends. Germline values: CDR1 SGHAT, CDR2 FQNNGV. As DNA, the CDR3 is TGTGCCAGCAGCTTAAGTCTAGGGGGACGGACGGGAAAACTGTTTTTT. Amino acids: CASSLSLGGRTGKLFF. Supplemented by reference TRBV11-2 and TRBJ1-4, the full variable domain reads EAGVAQSPRYKIIEKRQSVAFWCNPISGHATLYWYQQILGQGPKLLIQFQNNGVVDDSQLPKDRFSAERLKGVDSTLKIQPAKLEDSAVYLCASSLSLGGRTGKLFFGSGTQLSVL.

The J gene is TRBJ2-5, the V gene TRBV10-1, with D unclear. This CDR3 is 13 amino acids long. The ends were cut back, 2 bases at V and 1 base at J, with 5 bases in the middle. CDR1 and CDR2 from the germline V gene are WNHNN and SYGVQD (reference sequence). The CDR3: CASSEALQETQYF. CDR3 bases: TGCGCCAGCAGTGAGGCGCTCCAAGAGACCCAGTACTTC.

The CDR3 here is CASSLGAEPDTQYF. For the CDR3, the DNA is TGCGCCAGCAGCCTGGGGGCAGAGCCAGATACGCAGTATTTT. The rearrangement uses TRBV4-1 and TRBJ2-3, with TRBD1 as a possible D gene (6 bases). The CDR3 consists of 14 residues. Germline V lookup: CDR1 MGHRA, CDR2 YSYEKL. V lost 4 bases and J 4 bases, leaving 12 bases between the germline ends.